This T cell receptor beta chain was observed in a study of T cell repertoires in cytomegalovirus infection. Across the whole study: CMV infection plus the matching HLA type was flagged by public TCR beta signatures.

TCRdb re-called the reads through MiXCR, storing one row per CDR3 protein. This sample has about 130,000 distinct CDR3 sequences, with 32% found just once. Regarding this clonotype: The antigen remains undetermined.

This clonotype was obtained from a human donor in good health (CMV status not recorded). Some clones in this sample may be carry-over from other donors' samples. The material was CD8+ T cells from cultured PBMCs, obtained from culture after CMV antigen stimulation.

The CDR3 reads CASRHGSYNEQFF. CDR3 nucleotide sequence: TGTGCCAGCCGACACGGCTCCTACAATGAGCAGTTCTTC. This chain joins TRBV19 and TRBJ2-1; no firm D call. The CDR3 is 13 amino acids. Germline-derived CDR1 and CDR2 are LNHDA and SQIVND (reference sequence). V was trimmed by 9 bases and J by 0 bases, leaving 9 bases between them.